The subject of this entry is one TCR beta chain. Its antigen is currently unknown. J lost 12 bases, V lost 4 bases, and 4 bases had no gene match. The CDR3 contains 11 residues. Germline lookup yields CDR1 SGHDN and CDR2 FVKESK. Using immunoSEQ multiplex PCR, the repertoire was profiled, and TCRdb retains in-frame clones only, with some absent. The repertoire includes fewer than 100,000 clones, about 80% of them detected once, and 0.4% to 0.55% sits in the top ten. This specimen comes from a study of OX40 agonist ivuxolimab in advanced cancers. Overall study results and limits: On average, CD8+ T cells showed a greater number of expanded clones than CD4+.

Samples of blood were obtained at baseline, on cycle 4 day 1, and on cycle 7 day 1. V is TRBV14 and J is TRBJ2-3, with TRBD2 identical over 7 bases. This clonotype was obtained from an adult with an advanced solid tumor such as melanoma, head and neck, liver or kidney cancer. The source material was CD4+ or CD8+ T cells sorted from blood, sampled in a trial of the OX40 agonist ivuxolimab. Written as DNA, the CDR3 is TGTGCCAGCAGCCGAGCGGGGCCACAGTATTTT. This gives the protein CASSRAGPQYF.